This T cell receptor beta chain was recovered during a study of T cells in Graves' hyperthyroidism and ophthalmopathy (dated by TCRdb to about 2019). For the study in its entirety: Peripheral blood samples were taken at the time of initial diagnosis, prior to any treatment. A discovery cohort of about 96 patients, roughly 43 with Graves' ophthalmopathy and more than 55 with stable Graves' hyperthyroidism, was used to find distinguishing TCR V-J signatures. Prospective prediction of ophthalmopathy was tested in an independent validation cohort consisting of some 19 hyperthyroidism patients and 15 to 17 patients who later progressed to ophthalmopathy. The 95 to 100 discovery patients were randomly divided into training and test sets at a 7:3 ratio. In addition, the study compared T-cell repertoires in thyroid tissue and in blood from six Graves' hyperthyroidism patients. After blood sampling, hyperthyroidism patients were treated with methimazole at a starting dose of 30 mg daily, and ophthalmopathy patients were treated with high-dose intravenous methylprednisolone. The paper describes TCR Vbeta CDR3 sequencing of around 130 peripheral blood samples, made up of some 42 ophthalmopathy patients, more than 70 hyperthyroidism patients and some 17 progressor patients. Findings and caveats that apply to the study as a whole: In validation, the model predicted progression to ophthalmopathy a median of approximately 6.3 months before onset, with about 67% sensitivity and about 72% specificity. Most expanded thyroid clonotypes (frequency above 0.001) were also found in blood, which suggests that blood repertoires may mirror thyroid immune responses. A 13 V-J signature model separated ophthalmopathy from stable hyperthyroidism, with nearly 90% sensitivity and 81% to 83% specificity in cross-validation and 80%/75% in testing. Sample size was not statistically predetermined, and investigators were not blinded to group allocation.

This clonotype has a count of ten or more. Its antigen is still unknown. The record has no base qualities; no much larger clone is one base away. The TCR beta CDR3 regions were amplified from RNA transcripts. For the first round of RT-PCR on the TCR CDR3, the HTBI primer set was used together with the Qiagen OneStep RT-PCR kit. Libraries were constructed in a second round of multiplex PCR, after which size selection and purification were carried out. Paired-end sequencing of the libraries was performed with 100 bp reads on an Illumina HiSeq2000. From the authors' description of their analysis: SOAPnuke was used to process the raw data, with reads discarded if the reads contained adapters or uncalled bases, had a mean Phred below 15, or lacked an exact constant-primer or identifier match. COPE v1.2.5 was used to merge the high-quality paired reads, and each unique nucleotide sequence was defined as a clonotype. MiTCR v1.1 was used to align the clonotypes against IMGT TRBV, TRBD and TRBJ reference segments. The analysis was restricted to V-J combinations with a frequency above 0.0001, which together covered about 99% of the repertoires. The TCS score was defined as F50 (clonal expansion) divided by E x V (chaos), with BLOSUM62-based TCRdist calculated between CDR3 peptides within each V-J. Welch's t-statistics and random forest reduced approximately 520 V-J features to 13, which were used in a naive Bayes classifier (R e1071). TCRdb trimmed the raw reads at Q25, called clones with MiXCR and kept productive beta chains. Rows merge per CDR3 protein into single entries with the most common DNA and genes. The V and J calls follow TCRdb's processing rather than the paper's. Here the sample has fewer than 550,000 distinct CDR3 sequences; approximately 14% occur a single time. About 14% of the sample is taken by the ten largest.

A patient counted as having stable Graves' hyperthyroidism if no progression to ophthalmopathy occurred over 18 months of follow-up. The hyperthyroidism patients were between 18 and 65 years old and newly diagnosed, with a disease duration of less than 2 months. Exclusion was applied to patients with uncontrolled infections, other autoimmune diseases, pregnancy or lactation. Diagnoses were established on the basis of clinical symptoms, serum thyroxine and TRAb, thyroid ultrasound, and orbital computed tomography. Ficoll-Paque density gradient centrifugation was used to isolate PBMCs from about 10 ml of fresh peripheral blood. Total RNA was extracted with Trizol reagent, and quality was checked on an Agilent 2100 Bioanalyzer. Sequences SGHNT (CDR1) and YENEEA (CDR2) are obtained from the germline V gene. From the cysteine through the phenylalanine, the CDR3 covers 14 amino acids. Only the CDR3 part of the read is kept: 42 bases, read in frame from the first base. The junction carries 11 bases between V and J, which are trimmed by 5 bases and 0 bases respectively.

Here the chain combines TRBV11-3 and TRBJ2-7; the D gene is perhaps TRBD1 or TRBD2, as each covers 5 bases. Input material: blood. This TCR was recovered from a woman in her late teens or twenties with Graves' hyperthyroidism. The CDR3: CASSISGTSYEQYF. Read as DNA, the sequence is TGTGCCAGCAGCATCTCCGGGACCTCCTACGAGCAGTACTTC.